One and the same sample provided the 32 T cell receptor beta chains below, sequenced in a study of blood T cell repertoires in COVID-19. Only in-frame clones appear in the TCRdb table, and some are missing; sequencing was by immunoSEQ multiplex PCR. The table lists roughly 200,000 clones, less than 85% of them singletons, with under 20% in the top ten. Sequences were obtained from PBMCs or T cells enriched from blood (not recorded which). The receptor set was obtained from a middle-aged man who had recovered from COVID-19.

This clone has more than one count but fewer than ten. The chain couples TRBV10-3 to TRBJ1-2; D uncertain. V was clipped by 2 bases and J by 2 bases, with 6 bases between them. CDR3 length: 13 amino acids. CDR1 and CDR2 (germline): ENHRY, SYGVKD. CDR3 amino acids: CAISELRNYGYTF. The CDR3, as DNA: TGTGCCATCAGTGAGCTCAGAAACTATGGCTACACCTTC.

This clone was counted once. This rearrangement joins TRBV3-1 (or the pseudogene TRBV3-2) to TRBJ1-1; TRBD1 might be the D (5 bases). The CDR3 is 16 residues long. V was pared by 0 bases and J by 0 bases, with 11 bases between. Per germline, CDR1 LGHDT and CDR2 YNNKEL (reference sequence). CDR3 amino acids: CASSQDIAGLNTEAFF. The CDR3 region has the DNA TGTGCCAGCAGCCAAGATATTGCAGGGCTGAACACTGAAGCTTTCTTT.

This chain connects TRBV30 to TRBJ2-3; D may be TRBD1 (6 bases). The CDR3 spans 15 residues. CDR1 is GTSNPN, CDR2 SVGIG, per germline (reference sequence). Between the trimmed V and J ends, which lost 3 bases and 2 bases, there was a span of 15 bases. CDR3 amino acids: CAWSGQSTFTDTQYF. The CDR3 DNA follows: TGTGCCTGGAGCGGACAGTCCACCTTCACAGATACGCAGTATTTT.

The rearrangement uses TRBV9 and TRBJ2-3; 7 bases line up with TRBD2. The CDR3 is made up of 15 amino acids. Germline lookup yields CDR1 SGDLS and CDR2 YYNGEE. V gave up 5 bases and J gave up 6 bases; unmatched junction bases: 12. This chain's CDR3 is CASRTGAGASDTQYF. Written as DNA, the CDR3 is TGTGCCAGCAGGACCGGTGCGGGAGCGTCTGATACGCAGTATTTT.

This clone has just a few counts. CDR3 in DNA: TGCGCCAGCAGCCAAGCTGGGAGGGGGGTAGGTGGAAACACCATATATTTT. This gives the protein CASSQAGRGVGGNTIYF. The V and J genes are TRBV4-1 and TRBJ1-3, with D possibly matching TRBD1 (6 bases). V was shortened by 1 base and J by 3 bases, with 16 bases between the two germline ends. CDR3 size: 17 residues. Germline loops: CDR1 MGHRA, CDR2 YSYEKL.

The V and J genes are TRBV11-2 and TRBJ1-1, with D perhaps matching TRBD1 (5 bases). The CDR3 runs 13 residues. Trimming removed 5 bases from V and 4 bases from J, with 11 bases in between. The germline V gene has CDR1 SGHAT and CDR2 FQNNGV. In nucleotides, the CDR3 is TGTGCCAGCAGCCCCCCGGGGGTCACTGAAGCTTTCTTT. Translated, it gives CASSPPGVTEAFF. The variable domain in full, completed from reference TRBV11-2 and TRBJ1-1, reads EAGVAQSPRYKIIEKRQSVAFWCNPISGHATLYWYQQILGQGPKLLIQFQNNGVVDDSQLPKDRFSAERLKGVDSTLKIQPAKLEDSAVYLCASSPPGVTEAFFGQGTRLTVV.

V and J are TRBV7-9 and TRBJ2-3; D unclear. V gave up 5 bases and J gave up 2 bases, with 20 bases separating them. CDR1 SEHNR and CDR2 FQNEAQ come from the germline V gene (reference sequence). The CDR3 totals 17 residues. This chain's CDR3 is CASSDVYWHRDTDTQYF. The CDR3 nucleotides are TGTGCCAGCAGCGACGTATATTGGCACAGAGACACAGATACGCAGTATTTT. The full variable domain, with the rest looked up from reference TRBV7-9 and TRBJ2-3, is DTGVSQNPRHKITKRGQNVTFRCDPISEHNRLYWYRQTLGQGPEFLTYFQNEAQLEKSRLLSDRFSAERPKGSFSTLEIQRTEQGDSAMYLCASSDVYWHRDTDTQYFGPGTRLTVL.

The V call is TRBV10-3, the J call TRBJ1-1, with D unresolved. The CDR3 has 12 amino acids. The V gene's germline CDR1 is ENHRY and CDR2 SYGVKD. V lost 4 bases and J 3 bases, leaving 6 bases between the germline ends. As DNA, the CDR3 is TGTGCCATCAGTGGCAGTTACACTGAAGCTTTCTTT. It translates to CAISGSYTEAFF.

V is TRBV27 and J is TRBJ2-7; 7 bases are a match to TRBD1. With 4 bases clipped from V and 6 bases from J, the junction kept 6 bases outside the gene matches. Germline values: CDR1 MNHEY, CDR2 SMNVEV (reference sequence). The CDR3 sequence is 13 residues long. In DNA, the CDR3 is TGTGCCAGCAGTTCATACAGGGGTGGCGAGCAGTACTTC. The encoded protein is CASSSYRGGEQYF.

This sequence joins TRBV19 and TRBJ2-7; TRBD1 aligns across 8 bases. The V segment lost 8 bases and the J segment 3 bases; nucleotides outside the gene matches: 6. This CDR3 comprises 13 residues. Germline lookup yields CDR1 LNHDA and CDR2 SQIVND (reference sequence). In nucleotides, the CDR3 is TGTGCCAGTTCAGGGGGCCCAAACTACGAGCAGTACTTC. It yields the protein CASSGGPNYEQYF. The full variable domain, with the rest looked up from reference TRBV19 and TRBJ2-7, is DGGITQSPKYLFRKEGQNVTLSCEQNLNHDAMYWYRQDPGQGLRLIYYSQIVNDFQKGDIAEGYSVSREKKESFPLTVTSAQKNPTAFYLCASSGGPNYEQYFGPGTRLTVT.

This chain uses TRBV11-1 with TRBJ2-7, with no clear D. Germline-derived CDR1 and CDR2 are SGHAT and FQDESV (reference sequence). This CDR3 comprises 15 residues. V dropped 1 base and J dropped 0 bases, with 10 bases sitting between them. The CDR3 DNA is TGTGCCAGCAGCTTAGTGGCGCCTAGCTCCTACGAGCAGTACTTC. It encodes CASSLVAPSSYEQYF.

The chain recombines TRBV19 with TRBJ2-3, with a weak D call TRBD2 (6 bases). V was trimmed by 3 bases and J by 6 bases, leaving 13 bases between them. Germline values: CDR1 LNHDA, CDR2 SQIVND (reference sequence). The CDR3 contains 14 residues. In nucleotides, the CDR3 is TGTGCCAGTAGTATCCCCGGGAGTGGGGATACGCAGTATTTT. Translation gives CASSIPGSGDTQYF.

V gene TRBV18 combines with J gene TRBJ2-7; 7 positions agree with TRBD1. The CDR3 consists of 12 residues. Germline V gene data show CDR1 as KGHSH and CDR2 as LQKENI. With V trimmed by 3 bases and J by 5 bases, 1 base remained unmatched. Here the CDR3 reads CASSPTGNEQYF. For the CDR3, the DNA is TGTGCCAGCTCACCGACAGGGAACGAGCAGTACTTC.

The chain couples TRBV5-1 to TRBJ2-2, with D maybe TRBD2 (6 bases). Trimming removed 4 bases from V and 1 base from J, with 11 bases in between. The CDR3 consists of 15 residues. CDR1 is SGHRS, CDR2 YFSETQ, per germline. CDR3 sequence: CASSVKAGNTGELFF. DNA of the CDR3: TGCGCCAGCAGCGTCAAAGCGGGGAACACCGGGGAGCTGTTTTTT.

The V call is TRBV6-5, the J call TRBJ1-1; D gene uncertain. The V gene lost 6 bases and the J gene lost 1 base, with 12 bases spanning the gap. The CDR3 has 14 amino acids. CDR1 is MNHEY, CDR2 SVGAGI, per germline. The CDR3 DNA reads TGTGCCAGCAGACCCGGACTGGCGAACACTGAAGCTTTCTTT. Translation gives CASRPGLANTEAFF.

The rearrangement links TRBV12-5 to TRBJ2-1, with D possibly TRBD1 on 5 matching bases. The germline V and J ends were trimmed by 6 bases and 7 bases, with 10 bases remaining between them. CDR1 is LGHNT, CDR2 FRNRAP, per germline. The CDR3 length is 12 residues. CDR3 bases: TGTGCTAGTGGCTCTAACAGGAATGAGCAGTTCTTC. Translation gives CASGSNRNEQFF.

The rearrangement uses TRBV5-1 and TRBJ1-1; possibly TRBD1 for D (5 bases). The CDR3 length is 15 residues. Germline assignment: CDR1 SGHRS and CDR2 YFSETQ. V was pared by 3 bases and J by 0 bases, with 12 bases between. The CDR3 sequence: CASSWGVRLNTEAFF. For the CDR3, the DNA is TGCGCCAGCAGCTGGGGGGTCAGGTTGAACACTGAAGCTTTCTTT.

This clone was found a few times. The chain couples TRBV7-2 to TRBJ2-1; 11 nucleotides agree with TRBD2. The V segment lost 6 bases and the J segment 8 bases; nucleotides outside the gene matches: 21. This CDR3 contains 19 residues. CDR1 SGHTA and CDR2 FQGNSA come from the germline V gene. The CDR3 here is CASRLPNRLAGPLPHEQFF. The CDR3 DNA reads as TGTGCCAGCAGGCTCCCAAATCGACTAGCGGGGCCCCTCCCCCATGAGCAGTTCTTC. Complete variable domain (other parts from reference TRBV7-2 and TRBJ2-1): GAGVSQSPSNKVTEKGKDVELRCDPISGHTALYWYRQSLGQGLEFLIYFQGNSAPDKSGLPSDRFSAERTGGSVSTLTIQRTQQEDSAVYLCASRLPNRLAGPLPHEQFFGPGTRLTVL.

The J gene is TRBJ2-2, the V gene TRBV30; 10 positions agree with TRBD1. CDR3 length: 14 residues. The J segment lost 3 bases and the V segment lost 3 bases, leaving 1 base of the junction unmatched. Germline V CDR1 and CDR2: GTSNPN, SVGIG (reference sequence). The chain's CDR3 is CAWSGTGDTGELFF. CDR3 DNA: TGTGCCTGGAGCGGGACAGGGGACACCGGGGAGCTGTTTTTT.

The chain has TRBV7-9 and TRBJ1-5; 7 nucleotides match TRBD1. After removal of 5 bases from V and 0 bases from J, the junction contained 4 bases not matched to a gene. The CDR3 extends over 15 amino acids. CDR1 SEHNR and CDR2 FQNEAQ come from the germline V gene (reference sequence). The CDR3 is CASSMGQNSNQPQHF. The CDR3 nucleotides are TGTGCCAGCAGCATGGGACAGAATAGCAATCAGCCCCAGCATTTT.

This clone was detected only once. The rearrangement joins TRBV6-5 to TRBJ1-2; tentatively, D is TRBD1 (6 bases). The germline V and J ends were trimmed by 0 bases and 8 bases, with 10 bases remaining between them. CDR1 is MNHEY and CDR2 is SVGAGI in the germline V gene. The CDR3 runs 13 residues. The CDR3 sequence: CASSYSTGLGYTF. CDR3 in DNA: TGTGCCAGCAGTTACTCCACAGGGCTGGGCTACACCTTC.

The V and J genes are TRBV27 and TRBJ1-5; 10 nucleotides line up with TRBD1. CDR1 is MNHEY and CDR2 is SMNVEV in the germline V gene (reference sequence). The CDR3 is 19 residues long. The ends lost 8 bases at V and 5 bases at J; junction bases unmatched: 21. In DNA, the CDR3 is TGTGCCAGCTCCCGGCATGGGGACAGGGGTGGCGGAGATGATCAGCCCCAGCATTTT. This sequence encodes CASSRHGDRGGGDDQPQHF.

This chain joins TRBV4-2 and TRBJ2-1, with 8 bases fitting TRBD2. CDR3 length: 16 amino acids. The trim removed 1 base at V and 7 bases at J, leaving 9 bases unmatched. Germline lookup yields CDR1 LGHNA and CDR2 YNFKEQ. The CDR3 here is CASSQVTGGPRNEQFF. DNA for the CDR3: TGTGCCAGCAGCCAAGTGACGGGAGGGCCGCGGAATGAGCAGTTCTTC.

This chain joins TRBV7-2 and TRBJ2-1, with 11 bases identical to TRBD2. V shed 1 base and J 7 bases; nucleotides not matched to a gene: 6. The CDR3 sequence is 16 residues long. Germline lookup yields CDR1 SGHTA and CDR2 FQGNSA. CDR3 in amino acids: CASSLVILAGGNEQFF. Here the CDR3 DNA reads TGTGCCAGCAGCTTAGTGATCCTAGCGGGAGGTAATGAGCAGTTCTTC. Based on the CDR3 plus reference TRBV7-2 and TRBJ2-1, the full variable domain is GAGVSQSPSNKVTEKGKDVELRCDPISGHTALYWYRQSLGQGLEFLIYFQGNSAPDKSGLPSDRFSAERTGGSVSTLTIQRTQQEDSAVYLCASSLVILAGGNEQFFGPGTRLTVL.

J is TRBJ2-1 and V is TRBV4-3; TRBD2 matches at 8 bases. Trimming took 2 bases from V and 4 from J; bases not matched to a gene: 19. Germline CDR1 LGHNA, CDR2 YSLEER. The length of the CDR3 is 20 residues. CDR3 in amino acids: CASSQQGLAGLSGVYNEQFF. The CDR3 nucleotides are TGCGCCAGCAGCCAACAAGGCCTAGCGGGCCTCTCAGGGGTATACAATGAGCAGTTCTTC.

The genes are TRBV11-2 and TRBJ2-3, with D perhaps TRBD2 (5 bases). V was shortened by 1 base and J by 3 bases, with 14 bases between the two germline ends. Per the germline V gene, CDR1 is SGHAT and CDR2 is FQNNGV. This CDR3 is 16 amino acids long. Written as DNA, the CDR3 is TGTGCCAGCAGCTTAGGCGCGAGGGTCGGGACAGATACGCAGTATTTT. This translates into CASSLGARVGTDTQYF.

The V gene is TRBV3-1 (or the pseudogene TRBV3-2), the J gene TRBJ1-5; D remains ambiguous. V was shortened by 4 bases and J by 0 bases, with 13 bases between the two germline ends. Germline V gene sequence: CDR1 LGHDT, CDR2 YNNKEL (reference sequence). This CDR3 has 16 amino acids. CDR3 residues: CASSPGGGNSNQPQHF. CDR3 sequence (DNA): TGTGCCAGCAGCCCCGGAGGTGGGAATAGCAATCAGCCCCAGCATTTT.

The rearrangement uses TRBV5-5 and TRBJ2-7; TRBD1 might be the D (5 bases). V lost 4 bases and J 6 bases, leaving 11 bases between the germline ends. Looked up from germline, CDR1 is SGHKS and CDR2 is YYEKEE (reference sequence). This CDR3 contains 12 residues. DNA for the CDR3: TGTGCCAGCAGCCCCCAGGGAAGCGAGCAGTACTTC. Protein product: CASSPQGSEQYF. The entire variable domain, with the rest obtained from reference TRBV5-5 and TRBJ2-7, is as follows: DAGVTQSPTHLIKTRGQQVTLRCSPISGHKSVSWYQQVLGQGPQFIFQYYEKEERGRGNFPDRFSARQFPNYSSELNVNALLLGDSALYLCASSPQGSEQYFGPGTRLTVT.

J is TRBJ2-5 and V is TRBV7-2; 13 nucleotides line up with TRBD2. CDR1 is SGHTA, CDR2 FQGNSA, per germline. The trim removed 5 bases at V and 5 bases at J, leaving 14 bases unmatched. The CDR3 loop spans 18 amino acids. The CDR3, as DNA: TGTGCCAGCAGCCGGGGACAGGGGTTACTAGCGGGAGGGGAGACCCAGTACTTC. It encodes CASSRGQGLLAGGETQYF.

The rearrangement joins TRBV6-1 to TRBJ2-1; TRBD1 matches 11 bases. V shed 6 bases and J 7 bases; nucleotides not matched to a gene: 5. Germline V gene sequence: CDR1 MNHNS, CDR2 SASEGT. The CDR3 is 14 amino acids. The CDR3 bases are TGTGCCAGCAGGGCCGGGACAGGGGGAAATGAGCAGTTCTTC. This codes for CASRAGTGGNEQFF.

The chain carries TRBV30 and TRBJ1-2, with D maybe TRBD1 (5 bases). The V gene's germline CDR1 is GTSNPN and CDR2 SVGIG (reference sequence). This CDR3 is 12 amino acids long. The V gene lost 5 bases and the J gene lost 3 bases, with 10 bases spanning the gap. The CDR3 DNA sequence: TGTGCCTGGCCCGGGGGGGACTATGGCTACACCTTC. Protein: CAWPGGDYGYTF.

The table lists this clone with a count of one. This chain connects TRBV30 to TRBJ1-6; TRBD1 matches 7 bases. Germline-derived CDR1 and CDR2 are GTSNPN and SVGIG (reference sequence). The CDR3 spans 14 residues. With 8 bases clipped from V and 4 bases from J, the junction kept 8 bases outside the gene matches. The CDR3 reads CASAWGQYNSPLHF. The CDR3 region has the DNA TGTGCCAGCGCGTGGGGACAGTATAATTCACCCCTCCACTTT.